This TCR beta chain was recorded in a study of cytotoxic CD8 clonotypes in ibrutinib-treated CLL. As for the study in general: The samples contained 260,000 or so productive templates on average. They also contained an average of around 94,000 productive rearrangements. Study-wide results and limits: Clonality correlated strongly with circulating CD8+ T cells and exceeded age-matched healthy donors at baseline. Clonality grew at ibrutinib response; at progression, it decreased back toward baseline.

A 1 in 200,000 to 1 in 1 million T cell depth was the sequencing target. TCRdb keeps only in-frame clones here, not all; method: immunoSEQ multiplex PCR. The sample lists 200,000 to 250,000 clones; more than 75% were seen once. This clone was seen just once. The antigen is not known. The clonotype comes from a human donor with chronic lymphocytic leukemia. The input for sequencing was PBMCs, taken after 12 months of ibrutinib treatment.

CDR3 region: CASSPMDGGNQPQHF. The DNA for the CDR3 is TGTGCCAGCTCACCGATGGACGGTGGTAATCAGCCCCAGCATTTT. The chain couples TRBV18 to TRBJ1-5; D unresolved. The CDR3 spans 15 residues. Trimming removed 3 bases at V and 4 bases at J, with 13 bases between. The V gene's germline CDR1 is KGHSH and CDR2 LQKENI.